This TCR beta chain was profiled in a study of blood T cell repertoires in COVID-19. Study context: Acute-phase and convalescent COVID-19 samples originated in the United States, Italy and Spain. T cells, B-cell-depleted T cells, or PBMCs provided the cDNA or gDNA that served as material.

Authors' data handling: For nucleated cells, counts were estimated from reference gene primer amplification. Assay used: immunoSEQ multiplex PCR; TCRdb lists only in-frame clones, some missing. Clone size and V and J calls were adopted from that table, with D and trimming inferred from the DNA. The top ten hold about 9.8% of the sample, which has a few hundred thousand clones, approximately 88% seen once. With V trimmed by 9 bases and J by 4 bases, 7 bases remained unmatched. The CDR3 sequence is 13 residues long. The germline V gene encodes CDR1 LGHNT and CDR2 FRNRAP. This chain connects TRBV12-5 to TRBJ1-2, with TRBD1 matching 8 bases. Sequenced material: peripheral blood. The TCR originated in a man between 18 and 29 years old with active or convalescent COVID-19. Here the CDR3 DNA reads TGTGCTAGCACAAGGACAGGGATCTATGGCTACACCTTC. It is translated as CASTRTGIYGYTF.